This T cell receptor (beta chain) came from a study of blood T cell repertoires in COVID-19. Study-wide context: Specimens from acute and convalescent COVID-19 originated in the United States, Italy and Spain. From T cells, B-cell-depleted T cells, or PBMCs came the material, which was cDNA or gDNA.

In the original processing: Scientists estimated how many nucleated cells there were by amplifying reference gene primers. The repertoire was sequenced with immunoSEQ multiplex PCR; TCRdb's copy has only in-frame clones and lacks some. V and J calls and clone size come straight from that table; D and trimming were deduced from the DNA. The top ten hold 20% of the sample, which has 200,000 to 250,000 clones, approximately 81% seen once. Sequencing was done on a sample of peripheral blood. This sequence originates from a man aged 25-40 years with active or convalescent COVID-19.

In DNA form, the CDR3 reads TGCGCCAGCAGCCTAGATGGGACTGATTATGGCTACACCTTC. Its protein is CASSLDGTDYGYTF. The chain carries TRBV5-1 and TRBJ1-2; D is perhaps TRBD1 (5 bases). The length of the CDR3 is 14 residues. V lost 4 bases and J 5 bases, leaving 15 bases between the germline ends. From germline, CDR1 is SGHRS and CDR2 YFSETQ.